What follows are 25 T cell receptor beta chains derived from one specimen sequenced in a study of tumor-infiltrating lymphocytes in primary liver carcinoma. A constant-region primer served to make TCR beta cDNA from roughly 460 ng total RNA. It was through three nested multiplex PCR rounds of slightly modified ARM-PCR that TCR beta libraries arose. For roughly 10 cycles apiece, the opening two PCR rounds ran with TRBV1-TRBV30 forward primers and a C-beta reverse primer. TCRdb independently ran MiXCR on the multiplex PCR reads; one entry per CDR3 protein. The sample shows around 99,000 distinct CDR3 sequences, just under 70% of them seen only once. The source material, roughly 18-30 mg of unsorted bulk tissue, was used to co-extract RNA and DNA. The material sequenced was tumor-adjacent normal liver tissue. The receptor set was obtained from a man aged 40-55 years with primary liver carcinoma and hepatitis B virus infection.

Of note for this clonotype: A much larger clone sits a single nucleotide away, making a read error possible. This rearrangement joins TRBV29-1 to TRBJ2-7, with D perhaps assigned TRBD1 or TRBD2 (6 bases each). CDR1 SQVTM and CDR2 ANQGSEA come from the germline V gene. The V and J ends lost 5 bases and 5 bases respectively, with 25 bases between them. The length of the CDR3 is 16 residues. The CDR3 reads CSVSRGTRGGINEQYF. For the CDR3, the DNA is TGCAGCGTTTCTAGGGGGACCAGGGGCGGGATAAACGAGCAGTACTTC.

This rearrangement joins TRBV12-3 or TRBV12-4 to TRBJ1-2; the D gene is possibly TRBD1 (5 bases). V was clipped by 4 bases and J by 4 bases, with 22 bases between them. The CDR3 extends over 17 amino acids. CDR3 sequence (DNA): TGTGCCAGCAGTTCTGGGGGACCGGGGCAGAAAGCCTATGGCTACACCTTC. Amino acid sequence: CASSSGGPGQKAYGYTF.

This clonotype was picked up one time. At one of its ends the junction is not consistent with the germline gene, which may arise from a read error. CDR3 sequence: CASSTWTGREQYF. In DNA, the CDR3 is TGCGCCAGCAGCACCTGGACAGGGCGGGAGCAGTACTTC. The rearrangement joins TRBV11-2 to TRBJ2-7, with 8 bases aligning to TRBD1. CDR1 is SGHAT, CDR2 FQNNGV, per germline. CDR3 size: 13 residues.

This clonotype was detected ten times or more. In DNA form, the CDR3 reads TGCAGCGTTGGCGGGTTAAACCACAATGAGCAGTTCTTC. Amino acids: CSVGGLNHNEQFF. The chain joins TRBV29-1 to TRBJ2-1, with D tentatively TRBD2 (5 bases). The CDR3 totals 13 residues. With 4 bases removed from V and 5 bases from J, the gap between germline ends came to 12 bases. Germline values: CDR1 SQVTM, CDR2 ANQGSEA.

Details on this clonotype: Sequence at one end of the junction differs from germline and may be a read error. The rearrangement uses TRBV30 and TRBJ2-5; 8 positions match TRBD1. The CDR3 contains 15 residues. CDR1 and CDR2 (germline): GTSNPN, SVGIG (reference sequence). The CDR3 region has the DNA TGTGCCTGGAGTGTGGGACAGGCCCTATCTCAGGCCCACTACTTC. Protein product: CAWSVGQALSQAHYF.

This clonotype was seen repeatedly, ten times or more. The chain joins TRBV5-6 to TRBJ1-1; 7 positions agree with TRBD1. V gave up 2 bases and J gave up 1 base; unmatched junction bases: 2. In germline, CDR1 is SGHDT, CDR2 YYEEEE. The CDR3 extends over 14 amino acids. The CDR3 DNA follows: TGTGCCAGCAGCTTACGACAGGGGAACACTGAAGCTTTCTTT. Translation: CASSLRQGNTEAFF.

This clonotype was observed a handful of times. V usage is TRBV28 and J usage is TRBJ2-7, with 9 bases matching TRBD2. The germline gives CDR1 MDHEN, CDR2 SYDVKM. The CDR3 extends over 15 amino acids. J was trimmed by 6 bases and V by 6 bases; bases with no gene match: 12. DNA for the CDR3: TGTGCCAGCAGCCAAACGGCGGGAGGGTCGGTCGAGCAGTACTTC. Translating it yields CASSQTAGGSVEQYF.

A word on this clonotype: The CDR3 does not close with the conserved phenylalanine or tryptophan, likely indicating a read error. The chain recombines TRBV29-1 with TRBJ2-3; 7 positions match TRBD1. The CDR3 length is 14 residues. From germline, CDR1 is SQVTM and CDR2 ANQGSEA. V shed 4 bases, J shed 3 bases, and the junction held 7 bases outside the gene matches. DNA of the CDR3: TGCAGCGTTGGGAGGCAGGGGGATACAGATACGCAGTATCTT. Translating it yields CSVGRQGDTDTQYL.

About this clonotype itself: This may be a read error, as it is one base from a much larger clone. The chain is built from TRBV5-1 and TRBJ1-6; 7 bases align to TRBD1. The CDR3 is made up of 15 amino acids. CDR1 and CDR2 from the germline V gene are SGHRS and YFSETQ. CDR3 residues: CASSLGQGYNSSLHF. The CDR3 DNA reads TGCGCCAGCAGCTTGGGACAGGGATATAATTCATCCCTCCACTTT.

Worth noting for this clonotype: The conserved final phenylalanine or tryptophan is absent from the CDR3, which likely points to a read error. J is TRBJ2-2 and V is TRBV30; tentative D call: TRBD2 (7 bases). The germline V gene encodes CDR1 GTSNPN and CDR2 SVGIG (reference sequence). CDR3 length: 14 amino acids. V was trimmed by 4 bases and J by 9 bases, leaving 18 bases between them. The CDR3 region has the DNA TGTGCCTGGAACCGGGGAGGGGGGACCAGGGAGCTGTTTTCT. Amino acids: CAWNRGGGTRELFS.

J is TRBJ2-7 and V is TRBV5-1; D not certain. Germline CDR1 SGHRS, CDR2 YFSETQ. The CDR3 runs 11 residues. Trimming stripped 5 bases from V and 5 bases from J, with 8 bases between. CDR3 DNA: TGCGCCAGCAGGGCCGCACACGAGCAGTACTTC. Protein sequence: CASRAAHEQYF.

Ten or more counts support this clonotype. The chain recombines TRBV30 with TRBJ2-7; D is undetermined. This CDR3 has 14 amino acids. Looked up from germline, CDR1 is GTSNPN and CDR2 is SVGIG (reference sequence). Trimming pared 4 bases from V and 3 bases from J, leaving 16 bases between. CDR3 in DNA: TGTGCCTGGAACGACTTATTGGACGGCTACGAGCAGTACTTC. This translates into CAWNDLLDGYEQYF.

On this clonotype: At one end, the junction sequence differs from germline, possibly due to a read error. This rearrangement joins TRBV11-2 to TRBJ2-7; perhaps TRBD1 as D (6 bases). The V gene's germline CDR1 is SGHAT and CDR2 FQNNGV. CDR3 size: 14 residues. This CDR3 is CASSTLGGSYEQYF. The CDR3 DNA reads as TGTGCAAGCAGCACCCTAGGGGGATCCTACGAGCAGTACTTC.

The sample holds a few counts of this clonotype. The CDR3 region has the DNA TGCGCCAGCAGCCCGGTGGCAGGGGGCTACGAGCAGTACTTC. Translated: CASSPVAGGYEQYF. The chain employs TRBV5-1 and TRBJ2-7; 7 nucleotides align to TRBD1. CDR1 is SGHRS and CDR2 is YFSETQ in the germline V gene. V dropped 4 bases and J dropped 3; count of bases not matched to a gene: 7. The CDR3 is 14 residues long.

This clonotype was detected only a few times. A read error may be the cause here, since a much bigger clone is one base away. The CDR3 loop is CSVEDRGESQYF. The CDR3 DNA reads as TGCAGCGTTGAAGATCGGGGCGAGAGCCAGTACTTC. The chain combines TRBV29-1 with TRBJ2-5; D tentatively fits TRBD1 or TRBD2 (5 bases each). CDR1 is SQVTM, CDR2 ANQGSEA, per germline. There are 12 residues in the CDR3.

The CDR3 DNA reads TGTGCCAGCAGCTTAGGGGGACTATCGGGAGGACCCTACAATGAGCAGTTCTTC. It translates to CASSLGGLSGGPYNEQFF. The rearrangement uses TRBV11-2 and TRBJ2-1; 7 nucleotides align to TRBD2. Trimming cost V 1 base and J 2 bases; bases outside gene matches: 11. This CDR3 region has 18 residues. Germline CDR1 and CDR2: SGHAT and FQNNGV.

Only a few counts were recorded for this clonotype. A much larger clone differs from this one at a single base, so this may be a read error. It is unclear where the CDR3 begins or ends on the DNA, so no DNA is shown, and the CDR3 is as TCRdb lists it. The chain couples TRBV29-1 to TRBJ2-3; the listed D gene, TRBD2, was not tested against the DNA. The CDR3 length is 14 residues, termini included. Germline-derived CDR1 and CDR2 are SQVTM and ANQGSEA. CDR3 residues: CNVATGTSDIGGYF.

This clonotype was recorded once. A much larger clone differs by one base, so this may be a read error. The chain couples TRBV28 to TRBJ1-1; D unclear. CDR1 and CDR2 from the germline V gene are MDHEN and SYDVKM. The CDR3 extends over 16 amino acids. CDR3 coding DNA: TGTGCCTGCAGTTTATGGTTCCGAGGGATGAACACTGAAGCTTTCTTT. Residues: CACSLWFRGMNTEAFF.

A note on this clonotype: A read error may produce the germline difference seen at one junction end. This chain connects TRBV11-2 to TRBJ1-4, with D uncertain. The CDR3 spans 14 residues. Looked up from germline, CDR1 is SGHAT and CDR2 is FQNNGV. In DNA form, the CDR3 reads TGTGACAGCAGCATAGAGGTTGGGGAGGAAAAACTGTTTTTT. Translation gives CDSSIEVGEEKLFF.

This clonotype was recorded at least ten times. The chain uses TRBV29-1 and TRBJ1-1, with D maybe TRBD1 (6 bases). V was pared by 2 bases and J by 1 base, with 8 bases between. The CDR3 contains 13 residues. Looked up from germline, CDR1 is SQVTM and CDR2 is ANQGSEA. CDR3 sequence reads: CSVERGGNTEAFF. The CDR3 bases are TGCAGCGTTGAAAGGGGGGGGAACACTGAAGCTTTCTTT.

Concerning this clonotype: Possible read error: a much larger clone is one base away. V usage is TRBV24-1 and J usage is TRBJ2-3, with 9 bases aligning to TRBD1. The CDR3 length is 18 residues. In germline, CDR1 is KGHDR, CDR2 SFDVKD. The CDR3 nucleotides are TGTGCCACCAGTGATTTCGGACAGGGGCAGAGGGGCACAGATACGCGGTATTTT. Protein: CATSDFGQGQRGTDTRYF.

Concerning this clonotype: A read error may be the cause here, since a much bigger clone is one base away. The CDR3 protein is CASRDRLAVPNTGKLFF. CDR3 coding DNA: TGCGCCAGCAGGGACCGACTAGCGGTGCCGAACACCGGGAAGCTGTTTTTT. The gene calls are TRBV10-2 and TRBJ2-2; TRBD2 aligns across 9 bases. Germline V gene data show CDR1 as WSHSY and CDR2 as SAAADI. The CDR3 loop spans 17 amino acids.

V usage is TRBV4-1 and J usage is TRBJ2-5, with D unresolved. The CDR3 has 14 residues. V lost 1 base to trimming and J lost 9 bases, with 15 bases between them. The V gene's germline CDR1 is MGHRA and CDR2 YSYEKL. The CDR3 DNA reads TGCGCCAGCAGCCAAGTCCCTTCAACTGGGGCCCAGTACTTC. Residues: CASSQVPSTGAQYF.

In regard to this clonotype: A single base separates this from a much larger clone, so it may be a read error. The rearrangement joins TRBV14 to TRBJ2-3; 7 bases agree with TRBD2. Per germline, CDR1 SGHDN and CDR2 FVKESK. The CDR3 is 13 amino acids. Trimming took 4 bases from V and 11 from J; bases not matched to a gene: 9. CDR3 region: CASSPAGGGRQYF. The CDR3 DNA sequence: TGTGCCAGCAGCCCCGCTGGGGGAGGGAGGCAGTATTTT.

This clonotype showed up many times. The V and J genes are TRBV6-1 and TRBJ1-2; D unresolved. The germline V and J ends were trimmed by 6 bases and 7 bases, with 12 bases remaining between them. Germline loops: CDR1 MNHNS, CDR2 SASEGT. CDR3 length: 12 residues. The CDR3 DNA is TGTGCCAGCAGGACCTCGACGTTTGGCTACACCTTC. The encoded protein is CASRTSTFGYTF.